This T cell receptor (beta chain) was sequenced during a study of circulating tumor DNA in untreated peripheral T-cell lymphoma (TCRdb year 2021). Results the study describes overall, beyond this receptor: Tumor-specific clonotypes turned up in approximately 80% of patients, identified from around 84% of baseline tissues and from about 70% of baseline serum samples.

This clone showed up just a few times. Its antigen target is currently unknown. Base-call qualities are not available, and no considerably larger clone is one nucleotide away. The CDR3, from cysteine to phenylalanine, totals 13 residues. The CDR3 DNA has 39 bases and is translated from base 1. V is clipped by 3 bases and J by 2 bases, and the sequence between their germline boundaries is 7 bases long. Reading the germline V gene gives CDR1 WSHSY and CDR2 SAAADI. Baseline tumor tissue collected before treatment was sequenced to identify tumor-specific TCR clonotypes. To monitor patients with peripheral T-cell lymphoma who were getting frontline treatment on a trial, the study applied next-generation sequencing to T-cell receptor sequences. The library was made by the immunoSEQ multiplex PCR assay. TCRdb obtained this table from immuneACCESS and retained in-frame rearrangements with V and J assigned. These tables miss some clones; where compared with another copy, unresolved V genes account for less than half of the shortfall, and the remainder is unexplained. The sample includes 5,500 to 8,000 clones, with about 76% observed a single time. 16% of the sample is held by the ten biggest clonotypes.

The sequence joins TRBV10-2 to TRBJ1-1; no D gene call is confident. The TCR originated in a human donor with peripheral T-cell lymphoma. Sample: tumor tissue. The CDR3 protein: CASSDPPNTEAFF. The nucleotide sequence reads TGCGCCAGCAGTGACCCCCCTAACACTGAAGCTTTCTTT.